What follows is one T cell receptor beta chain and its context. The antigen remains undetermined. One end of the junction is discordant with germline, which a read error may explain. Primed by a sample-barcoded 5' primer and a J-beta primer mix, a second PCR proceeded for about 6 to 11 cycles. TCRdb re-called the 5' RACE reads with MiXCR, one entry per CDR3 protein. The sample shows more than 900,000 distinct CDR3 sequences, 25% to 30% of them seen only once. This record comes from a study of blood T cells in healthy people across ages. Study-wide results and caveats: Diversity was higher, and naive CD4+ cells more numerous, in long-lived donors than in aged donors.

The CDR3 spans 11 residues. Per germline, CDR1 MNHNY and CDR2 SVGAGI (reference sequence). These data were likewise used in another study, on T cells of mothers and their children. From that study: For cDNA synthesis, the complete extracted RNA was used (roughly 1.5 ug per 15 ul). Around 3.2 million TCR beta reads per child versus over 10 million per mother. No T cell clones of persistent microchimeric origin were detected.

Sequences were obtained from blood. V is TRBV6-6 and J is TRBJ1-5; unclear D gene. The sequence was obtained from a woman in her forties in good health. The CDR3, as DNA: TGTGCCAGCAAGGCCAATCAGTCCCAGCATTTT. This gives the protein CASKANQSQHF.